A selection of T cell receptor beta chains follows, all from one sample in a study of blood T cells in healthy people across ages. In TCRdb, the 5' RACE reads were re-called with MiXCR into one record per CDR3 protein. This table has some 780,000 distinct CDR3 sequences, approximately 53% appearing once. Input material: blood. These receptor sequences come from a man aged 40-49 years in good health. CDR3s include the opening cysteine and the closing phenylalanine or tryptophan.

v_gene: TRBV7-9
j_gene: TRBJ2-3
CDR3aa: CASSLWRADTDTQYF

v_gene: TRBV5-1
j_gene: TRBJ2-3
CDR3aa: CASSFNGRKISGTDTQYF

v_gene: TRBV6-5
j_gene: TRBJ2-7
CDR3aa: CASSYYNEQYF

v_gene: TRBV3-1
j_gene: TRBJ2-1
CDR3aa: CASSQAGLAAYNEQFF

v_gene: TRBV7-6
j_gene: TRBJ2-1
CDR3aa: CASSRDRSVNEQFF

v_gene: TRBV6-2/TRBV6-3
j_gene: TRBJ1-2
CDR3aa: CASSGQANYGYTF

v_gene: TRBV12-3/TRBV12-4
j_gene: -
CDR3aa: CASSLYEGETQYF

v_gene: TRBV6-2/TRBV6-3
j_gene: TRBJ2-3
CDR3aa: CASRWGTVDRHKNTDTQYF

v_gene: TRBV19
j_gene: TRBJ2-1
CDR3aa: CASSTGQNNEQFF

v_gene: TRBV7-6
j_gene: TRBJ2-3
CDR3aa: CVSSPSGLDTQYF

v_gene: TRBV4-3
j_gene: TRBJ2-7
CDR3aa: CASSQDSGRGGNERYF

v_gene: TRBV4-3
j_gene: TRBJ1-1
CDR3aa: CASTKTGGWTEAFF

v_gene: TRBV21-1
j_gene: TRBJ1-2
CDR3aa: CASSKGPITGNGYTF

v_gene: TRBV6-5
j_gene: TRBJ1-1
CDR3aa: CASDEGTGGTEAFF

v_gene: TRBV3-1
j_gene: TRBJ2-5
CDR3aa: CASSHRGPVQETQYF

v_gene: TRBV28
j_gene: TRBJ1-6
CDR3aa: CASSSSRGYNSPLHF

v_gene: TRBV5-6
j_gene: TRBJ2-5
CDR3aa: CASSPIRDNEQYF

v_gene: TRBV13
j_gene: TRBJ1-2
CDR3aa: CASSSDLMRDGYTF

v_gene: TRBV3-1
j_gene: TRBJ2-5
CDR3aa: CASSQEVGNQETQYF

v_gene: TRBV20-1
j_gene: TRBJ2-5
CDR3aa: CSATDRGPEETQYF

v_gene: TRBV6-6
j_gene: TRBJ1-4
CDR3aa: CASSYSSRDSEKLFF

v_gene: TRBV6-2/TRBV6-3
j_gene: TRBJ2-1
CDR3aa: CASTRVGLAGGEQFF

v_gene: TRBV4-3
j_gene: TRBJ2-7
CDR3aa: CASSQDRGRVEQYF

v_gene: TRBV29-1
j_gene: TRBJ2-1
CDR3aa: CSVEDFSGEPFRNEQFF

v_gene: TRBV29-1
j_gene: TRBJ2-7
CDR3aa: CSVLDRGVSYEQYF

v_gene: TRBV28
j_gene: TRBJ2-5
CDR3aa: CASSIAGEQYF

v_gene: TRBV11-2
j_gene: TRBJ1-1
CDR3aa: CASSWGGQGNTEAFF

v_gene: TRBV29-1
j_gene: TRBJ2-7
CDR3aa: CSARTSGGTAYEQYF

v_gene: TRBV5-5
j_gene: TRBJ1-4
CDR3aa: CASSPWEASNEKLFF

v_gene: TRBV11-2
j_gene: TRBJ1-2
CDR3aa: CASSLSSGGYTF

v_gene: TRBV12-3/TRBV12-4
j_gene: TRBJ2-1
CDR3aa: CASTPRASSWNEQFF

v_gene: TRBV29-1
j_gene: TRBJ2-5
CDR3aa: CSVERGDQETQYF

v_gene: TRBV24-1
j_gene: TRBJ2-3
CDR3aa: CATSDLFPVGGTDTQYF

v_gene: TRBV27
j_gene: TRBJ2-7
CDR3aa: CASSRAYEQYF

v_gene: TRBV29-1
j_gene: TRBJ1-2
CDR3aa: CSVARIPATGTINYGYTF

v_gene: TRBV9
j_gene: TRBJ1-4
CDR3aa: CASSVAEGQSNEKLFF

v_gene: TRBV6-2/TRBV6-3
j_gene: TRBJ2-5
CDR3aa: CASSGRHLQETQYF